Included here is one T cell receptor beta chain sequence, with context. The source of the sample is a study of blood T cell repertoires in COVID-19. Overall study: Sites across the United States, Italy and Spain contributed samples from acute and convalescent COVID-19.

V lost 6 bases to trimming and J lost 1 base; unmatched junction nucleotides: 4. The CDR3 extends over 14 amino acids. Germline V gives CDR1 SGHRS, CDR2 YFSETQ. Clones were sequenced by immunoSEQ multiplex PCR, and TCRdb holds only the in-frame ones, with some missing. The sample shows approximately 86,000 clones, 75% to 85% of them seen only once. This TCR was sampled from a woman aged 70-85 years with acute or convalescent COVID-19. V gene TRBV5-1 combines with J gene TRBJ1-1; TRBD1 matches 9 bases. Material for sequencing was peripheral blood. The CDR3: CASTGTGSNTEAFF. The CDR3 DNA follows: TGCGCCAGCACCGGGACAGGGTCGAACACTGAAGCTTTCTTT. The whole variable domain, remainder taken from reference TRBV5-1 and TRBJ1-1, is KAGVTQTPRYLIKTRGQQVTLSCSPISGHRSVSWYQQTPGQGLQFLFEYFSETQRNKGNFPGRFSGRQFSNSRSEMNVSTLELGDSALYLCASTGTGSNTEAFFGQGTRLTVV.